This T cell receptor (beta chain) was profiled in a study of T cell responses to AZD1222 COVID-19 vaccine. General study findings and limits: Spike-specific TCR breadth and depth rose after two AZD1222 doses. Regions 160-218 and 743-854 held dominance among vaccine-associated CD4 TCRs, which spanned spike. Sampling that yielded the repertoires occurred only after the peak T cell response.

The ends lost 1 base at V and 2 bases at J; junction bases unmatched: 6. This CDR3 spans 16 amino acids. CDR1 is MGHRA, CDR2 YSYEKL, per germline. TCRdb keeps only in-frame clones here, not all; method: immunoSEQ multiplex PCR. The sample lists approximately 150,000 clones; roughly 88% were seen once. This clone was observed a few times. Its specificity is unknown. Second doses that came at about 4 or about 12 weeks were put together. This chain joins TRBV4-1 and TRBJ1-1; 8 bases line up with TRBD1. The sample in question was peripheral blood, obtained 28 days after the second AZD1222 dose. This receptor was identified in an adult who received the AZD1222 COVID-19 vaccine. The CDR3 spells CASSQANRGINTEAFF. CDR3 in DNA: TGCGCCAGCAGCCAAGCGAACAGGGGGATTAACACTGAAGCTTTCTTT.